Listed here are 23 T cell receptor beta chains from one sample, sequenced in a study of radiation and T cells in renal cell carcinoma. Here immunoSEQ multiplex PCR was the method, and the copy in TCRdb shows in-frame clones only, minus some. This table holds about 65,000 clones, 70% to 80% found once. The time point denotes: blood 2 weeks post-SBRT. Treatment denoted: 15 Gy SBRT to primary tumor, nephrectomy 4 weeks later. The specimen was blood, collected from a patient whose treatment included radiotherapy and nephrectomy. The receptors were gathered from a man in his 60s with renal cell carcinoma.

The rearrangement joins TRBV14 to TRBJ2-3; the D gene is possibly TRBD1 (5 bases). The V end lost 0 bases, the J end lost 5 bases, and 12 bases lay between the germline ends. Germline CDR1 SGHDN, CDR2 FVKESK. The CDR3 contains 15 residues. The CDR3 loop is CASSQDLGREDTQYF. Written as DNA, the CDR3 is TGTGCCAGCAGCCAAGATCTCGGCAGGGAAGATACGCAGTATTTT.

The chain has TRBV6-1 and TRBJ2-3, with D unclear. Between the trimmed V and J ends, which lost 10 bases and 4 bases, there was a span of 15 bases. Germline values: CDR1 MNHNS, CDR2 SASEGT. The CDR3 has 13 residues. CDR3 nucleotides: TGTGCCACTGAGTGGGCCAGCCCAGATACGCAGTATTTT. Translation gives CATEWASPDTQYF.

In this sample, this clone is medium-sized. V is TRBV7-7 and J is TRBJ2-1; 8 nucleotides align to TRBD2. The CDR3 covers 16 residues. Germline CDR1 SSHAT, CDR2 FNYEAQ (reference sequence). V gave up 0 bases and J gave up 6 bases; unmatched junction bases: 7. This CDR3 reads CASSLASLAGTNEQFF. Here the CDR3 DNA reads TGTGCCAGCAGCTTAGCGTCGTTAGCGGGAACCAATGAGCAGTTCTTC. Full variable domain (remainder filled in from reference TRBV7-7 and TRBJ2-1): GAGVSQSPRYKVTKRGQDVTLRCDPISSHATLYWYQQALGQGPEFLTYFNYEAQPDKSGLPSDRFSAERPEGSISTLTIQRTEQRDSAMYRCASSLASLAGTNEQFFGPGTRLTVL.

The table lists this clone with a few counts. The chain joins TRBV6-1 to TRBJ1-1; maybe TRBD1 (5 bases). Trimming pared 4 bases from V and 3 bases from J, leaving 15 bases between. The germline CDR1 and CDR2 sequences are MNHNS and SASEGT. The CDR3 loop spans 15 amino acids. CDR3 DNA: TGTGCCAGCAGTGTGTTCCTTGGGACGGACACTGAAGCTTTCTTT. Its protein is CASSVFLGTDTEAFF.

The J gene is TRBJ2-5, the V gene TRBV29-1, with TRBD2 as a possible D gene (5 bases). This CDR3 region has 13 residues. Trimming took 4 bases from V and 4 from J, leaving 13 bases between them. From germline, CDR1 is SQVTM and CDR2 ANQGSEA. The CDR3 DNA is TGCAGCGTTGCAGTGGCGGGTTCAGAGACCCAGTACTTC. This encodes CSVAVAGSETQYF.

The chain has TRBV6-6 and TRBJ2-7, with 8 bases lining up with TRBD1. Germline V gene sequence: CDR1 MNHNY, CDR2 SVGAGI (reference sequence). V shed 0 bases, J shed 4 bases, and the junction held 5 bases outside the gene matches. CDR3 length equals 15 residues. For the CDR3, the DNA is TGTGCCAGCAGTTACTCGACAGGGGCGGGTTACGAGCAGTACGTC. Translating it yields CASSYSTGAGYEQYV.

This clone occurred a few times. This chain joins TRBV29-1 and TRBJ1-3; 7 nucleotides align to TRBD1. With V trimmed by 6 bases and J by 4 bases, 12 bases remained unmatched. Germline CDR1 reads SQVTM; CDR2 reads ANQGSEA. The length of the CDR3 is 15 residues. The CDR3 DNA reads TGCAGCGTCGGAGGGGGCGCCGGTAGGGGAAACACCATATATTTT. This encodes CSVGGGAGRGNTIYF. The full variable domain, rest sourced from reference TRBV29-1 and TRBJ1-3, is SAVISQKPSRDICQRGTSLTIQCQVDSQVTMMFWYRQQPGQSLTLIATANQGSEATYESGFVIDKFPISRPNLTFSTLTVSNMSPEDSSIYLCSVGGGAGRGNTIYFGEGSWLTVV.

V is TRBV18 and J is TRBJ1-1, with D tentatively TRBD1 (6 bases). Trimming cost V 3 bases and J 7 bases, with 18 bases left between them. The CDR3 is 15 residues long. The germline gives CDR1 KGHSH, CDR2 LQKENI. The CDR3: CASSPGYRANGEAFF. CDR3 sequence (DNA): TGTGCCAGCTCACCCGGGTACAGGGCGAACGGTGAAGCTTTCTTT. Complete variable domain (other parts from reference TRBV18 and TRBJ1-1): NAGVMQNPRHLVRRRGQEARLRCSPMKGHSHVYWYRQLPEEGLKFMVYLQKENIIDESGMPKERFSAEFPKEGPSILRIQQVVRGDSAAYFCASSPGYRANGEAFFGQGTRLTVV.

The rearrangement links TRBV6-1 to TRBJ2-3; weak D call: TRBD2 (5 bases). Germline-derived CDR1 and CDR2 are MNHNS and SASEGT. The CDR3 loop spans 15 amino acids. Trimming cost V 4 bases and J 0 bases, with 11 bases left between them. CDR3 sequence reads: CASSGLGVSTDTQYF. The CDR3 nucleotides are TGTGCCAGCAGTGGGCTGGGAGTGAGCACAGATACGCAGTATTTT.

A few counts support this clone. The rearrangement joins TRBV14 to TRBJ2-1; D is uncertain. Germline V CDR1 and CDR2: SGHDN, FVKESK. The CDR3 spans 14 residues. Trimming stripped 1 base from V and 7 bases from J, with 11 bases between. The CDR3 spells CASSQGGMGNEQFF. For the CDR3, the DNA is TGTGCCAGCAGCCAAGGAGGCATGGGAAATGAGCAGTTCTTC.

This chain joins TRBV5-1 and TRBJ2-7; 10 nucleotides match TRBD1. The V gene end was trimmed by 4 bases and the J gene end by 2 bases; junction bases not matched to a gene: 9. The germline CDR1 and CDR2 sequences are SGHRS and YFSETQ. CDR3 length equals 16 residues. The CDR3 DNA is TGCGCCAGCAGCGCCGCCGGACAGGGGGGAGCCTACGAGCAGTACTTC. Protein sequence: CASSAAGQGGAYEQYF. Drawing the rest from reference TRBV5-1 and TRBJ2-7, the complete variable domain is KAGVTQTPRYLIKTRGQQVTLSCSPISGHRSVSWYQQTPGQGLQFLFEYFSETQRNKGNFPGRFSGRQFSNSRSEMNVSTLELGDSALYLCASSAAGQGGAYEQYFGPGTRLTVT.

The chain's CDR3 is CASSAGQGRAEAFF. CDR3 sequence (DNA): TGTGCCAGCAGTGCGGGACAGGGGAGGGCTGAAGCTTTCTTT. J is TRBJ1-1 and V is TRBV6-1; the match to TRBD1 covers 10 bases. This CDR3 region has 14 residues. The germline V gene has CDR1 MNHNS and CDR2 SASEGT. After removal of 4 bases from V and 6 bases from J, the junction contained 5 bases not matched to a gene.

The table lists this clone with a count of one. The chain's CDR3 is CASSPRLAGNGETQYF. The CDR3, as DNA: TGTGCCAGCAGCCCAAGACTAGCGGGCAATGGGGAGACCCAGTACTTC. This sequence joins TRBV5-5 and TRBJ2-5; 10 nucleotides align to TRBD2. Germline-derived CDR1 and CDR2 are SGHKS and YYEKEE (reference sequence). The J segment lost 5 bases and the V segment lost 4 bases, leaving 11 bases of the junction unmatched. The CDR3 contains 16 residues.

This clone was detected a few times. The rearrangement joins TRBV7-2 to TRBJ1-1, with D tentatively TRBD1 (5 bases). The V gene's germline CDR1 is SGHTA and CDR2 FQGNSA. The V end was cut by 7 bases, the J end by 2 bases, with 17 bases between. This CDR3 spans 15 amino acids. The CDR3 nucleotides are TGTGCCAGCACGGACATCGGGGCTCTAAACACTGAAGCTTTCTTT. Residues: CASTDIGALNTEAFF.

V usage is TRBV7-2 and J usage is TRBJ2-5, with 8 bases lining up with TRBD1. This CDR3 is built from 13 residues. Germline V gene data show CDR1 as SGHTA and CDR2 as FQGNSA. With V trimmed by 7 bases and J by 4 bases, 5 bases remained unmatched. DNA for the CDR3: TGTGCCAGCAACCAAGACAGGGGAGAGACCCAGTACTTC. Amino acid sequence: CASNQDRGETQYF.

V and J are TRBV20-1 and TRBJ1-1; D not certain. Trimming shortened V by 2 bases and J by 7 bases, and 8 bases separated the two germline ends. CDR3 length: 11 residues. Germline CDR1 and CDR2: DFQATT and SNEGSKA (reference sequence). The CDR3 sequence: CSARSSNEAFF. In DNA form, the CDR3 reads TGCAGTGCTAGAAGTAGTAATGAAGCTTTCTTT.

The rearrangement uses TRBV4-1 and TRBJ1-2; TRBD1 might be the D (5 bases). The CDR3 covers 14 residues. V was trimmed by 0 bases and J by 4 bases, leaving 9 bases between them. Germline CDR1 reads MGHRA; CDR2 reads YSYEKL. The CDR3 DNA reads as TGCGCCAGCAGCCAAGACGACAGAGTCTATGGCTACACCTTC. Translation gives CASSQDDRVYGYTF.

The V gene is TRBV7-2, the J gene TRBJ2-5, with TRBD1 matching over 8 bases. The CDR3 covers 16 residues. Trimming at V came to 5 bases and at J to 5 bases, leaving 13 bases not matched to a gene. The germline gives CDR1 SGHTA, CDR2 FQGNSA. The CDR3 nucleotides are TGTGCCAGCAGCCCGGGGACAGGTATGGGACTGGAGACCCAGTACTTC. Its protein is CASSPGTGMGLETQYF.

This clone was seen a handful of times. The chain couples TRBV9 to TRBJ2-2; D is uncertain. The CDR3 is 14 amino acids. Trimming took off 6 bases at V and 2 bases at J, with 11 bases between the two ends. Germline CDR1 is SGDLS and CDR2 is YYNGEE. In DNA, the CDR3 is TGTGCCAGCACGGTCGGCAGCAACACCGGGGAGCTGTTTTTT. Its protein is CASTVGSNTGELFF.

The J gene is TRBJ1-2, the V gene TRBV29-1, with 9 bases matching TRBD1. Germline trimming cut 6 bases from V and 4 bases from J; bases unmatched to any gene: 3. This CDR3 spans 12 amino acids. Germline CDR1 SQVTM, CDR2 ANQGSEA. Here the CDR3 reads CSVWTGVYGYTF. The CDR3 coding sequence is TGCAGCGTGTGGACAGGGGTCTATGGCTACACCTTC. The whole variable domain, remainder taken from reference TRBV29-1 and TRBJ1-2, is SAVISQKPSRDICQRGTSLTIQCQVDSQVTMMFWYRQQPGQSLTLIATANQGSEATYESGFVIDKFPISRPNLTFSTLTVSNMSPEDSSIYLCSVWTGVYGYTFGSGTRLTVV.

This clone was seen more than once but under ten times. The chain has TRBV30 and TRBJ1-5; 9 bases agree with TRBD1. J gave up 6 bases and V 2 bases, and 5 bases lay outside the gene matches. CDR3 size: 14 residues. Germline lookup yields CDR1 GTSNPN and CDR2 SVGIG (reference sequence). CDR3 amino acids: CAWSLGQGGQPQHF. CDR3 DNA sequence: TGTGCCTGGAGTCTGGGACAGGGCGGTCAGCCCCAGCATTTT.

The chain couples TRBV6-5 to TRBJ2-1; tentative D call: TRBD2 (6 bases). This CDR3 region has 13 residues. Germline CDR1 reads MNHEY; CDR2 reads SVGAGI. The ends were cut back, 2 bases at V and 8 bases at J, with 10 bases in the middle. CDR3 region: CASSYGTYHEQFF. DNA of the CDR3: TGTGCCAGCAGTTACGGGACTTATCATGAGCAGTTCTTC.

The chain joins TRBV7-9 to TRBJ2-1; D not resolved. The V gene's germline CDR1 is SEHNR and CDR2 FQNEAQ (reference sequence). CDR3 size: 13 residues. The V gene lost 1 base and the J gene lost 5 bases, with 6 bases spanning the gap. CDR3 loop: CASSLGSNNEQFF. The CDR3 DNA reads TGTGCCAGCAGCTTAGGGTCGAACAATGAGCAGTTCTTC.